This T cell receptor beta chain originates from a study of blood T cells in healthy people across ages. Findings and limits, study-wide: Comparison with aged donors showed that long-lived donors had more naive CD4+ cells and higher diversity.

The individuals who served as donors were healthy Caucasians living in Russia, aged roughly 6 to 95. Researchers collected about 10 milliliters of peripheral blood from every single donor. The count of this clonotype is one. Its antigen is not known. The authors ran a second PCR of about 6 to 11 cycles using a sample-barcoded 5' primer and a J-beta primer mix. MiXCR was run by TCRdb on the 5' RACE reads, yielding one entry per CDR3 protein. The sample has approximately 770,000 distinct CDR3 sequences, 58% seen once; the top ten hold about 20%. Source material: blood. The sequence derives from a man aged 25 to 45 in good health.

The CDR3 loop reads CATSDPSGGPSDTQYF. The CDR3 coding sequence is TGTGCCACCAGTGACCCGAGCGGGGGGCCCTCGGATACGCAGTATTTT. The chain employs TRBV24-1 and TRBJ2-3; 9 bases are shared with TRBD2. Per the germline V gene, CDR1 is KGHDR and CDR2 is SFDVKD. V gave up 4 bases and J gave up 6 bases; unmatched junction bases: 10. The CDR3 has 16 residues.